Following are 6 T cell receptor beta chains from one sample sequenced in a study of T cell responses to AZD1222 COVID-19 vaccine (dated by TCRdb to 2020 to 2023). Receptor amplification or capture employed the immunoSEQ multiplex PCR assay. TCRdb obtained this table from immuneACCESS and retained in-frame rearrangements with V and J assigned. These tables miss some clones; where compared with another copy, unresolved V genes account for less than half of the shortfall, and the remainder is unexplained. Counted in this sample were tens of thousands of clones; approximately 85% of them appeared once. In total, the top ten clones hold around 9.3% of the sample. The time point label, as the study defines it: about 28 days (+/-7) after the second vaccine dose. The material sequenced was peripheral blood, taken 28 days after the second AZD1222 dose. All receptors derive from an adult who received the AZD1222 COVID-19 vaccine.

The rearrangement links TRBV5-5 to TRBJ2-5; D may be TRBD1 or TRBD2 (5 bases each). The V end lost 0 bases, the J end lost 11 bases, and 11 bases lay between the germline ends. Germline CDR1 SGHKS, CDR2 YYEKEE (reference sequence). This CDR3 is 12 amino acids long. The CDR3 DNA is TGTGCCAGCAGCTTGGGGGACCTCGTACAGTACTTC. Encoded protein: CASSLGDLVQYF.

The chain is built from TRBV6-5 and TRBJ2-1, with D perhaps TRBD2 (5 bases). The CDR3 has 12 amino acids. The V gene lost 7 bases and the J gene lost 6 bases, with 10 bases spanning the gap. In germline, CDR1 is MNHEY, CDR2 SVGAGI. The CDR3 coding sequence is TGTGCCAGCACCCTAGCTGGCAATGAGCAGTTCTTC. Amino acid sequence: CASTLAGNEQFF.

The CDR3 here is CATTREASYYEQYF. The CDR3 DNA sequence: TGTGCCACGACCCGAGAGGCATCTTACTACGAGCAGTACTTC. The chain recombines TRBV6-5 with TRBJ2-7; no definite D call. Germline V gene data show CDR1 as MNHEY and CDR2 as SVGAGI. The CDR3 is made up of 14 amino acids. Trimming removed 10 bases from V and 3 bases from J, with 19 bases in between.

J is TRBJ2-1 and V is TRBV19, with no clear D. Per germline, CDR1 LNHDA and CDR2 SQIVND (reference sequence). The germline V and J ends were trimmed by 4 bases and 3 bases, with 4 bases remaining between them. The CDR3 is 12 residues long. CDR3 DNA sequence: TGTGCCAGTAGTAGAGACTACAATGAGCAGTTCTTC. This codes for CASSRDYNEQFF.

This clone has a single count. The J gene is TRBJ1-1, the V gene TRBV11-3; D ambiguous. Trimming took off 1 base at V and 1 base at J, with 7 bases between the two ends. Germline V gives CDR1 SGHNT, CDR2 YENEEA. This CDR3 region has 14 residues. CDR3 in amino acids: CASSLGRANTEAFF. In DNA, the CDR3 is TGTGCCAGCAGCTTAGGGCGGGCGAACACTGAAGCTTTCTTT.

The gene calls are TRBV5-8 and TRBJ1-2, with 7 positions matching TRBD1. CDR1 and CDR2 (germline): SGHTS, YDEGEE. Germline trimming cut 2 bases from V and 8 bases from J; bases unmatched to any gene: 3. This CDR3 is built from 12 residues. The chain's CDR3 is CASSFRTGGYTF. CDR3 DNA: TGTGCCAGCAGCTTTAGGACAGGCGGCTACACCTTC.